What follows is one TCR beta chain and its context. The antigen is unknown. This table comes from immunoSEQ multiplex PCR, and its TCRdb copy is limited to in-frame clones, with some not included. This sample yields roughly 43,000 clones, of which approximately 80% are seen a single time; 1.4% to 1.5% belongs to the top ten. Fewer than 1.2 x 10^5 naive or memory CD4+ cells were cultured with CEF peptides for about 10 days. Trimming cost V 1 base and J 2 bases, with 21 bases left between them. Germline V gives CDR1 GTSNPN, CDR2 SVGIG (reference sequence). This CDR3 has 19 amino acids. The sample belongs to a study of CD4 T cells in relation to SARS-CoV-2 and coronaviruses. Study in general: Convalescent donors were aged about 21 to 80, with median roughly 38 years. Convalescent patients were 7 or 8 males and 4 females; two were Hispanic.

The chain joins TRBV30 to TRBJ2-6; perhaps TRBD2 as D (6 bases). The sample was naive CD4+ T cells from PBMCs, cultured in vitro. This sample's subset: naive CD4+ T cells isolated by negative enrichment. The receptor was derived from an adult with COVID-19. The CDR3 DNA follows: TGTGCCTGGAGTGGGATTAAAAGGCGGGATCAAACTGGGGCCAACGTCCTGACTTTC. It specifies CAWSGIKRRDQTGANVLTF. The whole variable domain, filled in from reference TRBV30 and TRBJ2-6, reads SQTIHQWPATLVQPVGSPLSLECTVEGTSNPNLYWYRQAAGRGLQLLFYSVGIGQISSEVPQNLSASRPQDRQFILSSKKLLLSDSGFYLCAWSGIKRRDQTGANVLTFGAGSRLTVL.